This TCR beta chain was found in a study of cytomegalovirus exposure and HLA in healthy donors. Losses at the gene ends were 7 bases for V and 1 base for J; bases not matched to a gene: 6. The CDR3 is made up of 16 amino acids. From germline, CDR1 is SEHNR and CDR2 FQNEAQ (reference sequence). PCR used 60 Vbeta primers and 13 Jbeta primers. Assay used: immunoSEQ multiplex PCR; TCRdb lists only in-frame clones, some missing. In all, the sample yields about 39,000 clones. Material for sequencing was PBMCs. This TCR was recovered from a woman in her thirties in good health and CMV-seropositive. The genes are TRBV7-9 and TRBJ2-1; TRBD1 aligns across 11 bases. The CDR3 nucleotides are TGTGCCAGCACCCCGGGGACAGGGGGTTCCTACAATGAGCAGTTCTTC. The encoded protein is CASTPGTGGSYNEQFF. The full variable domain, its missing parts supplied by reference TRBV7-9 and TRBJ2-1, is DTGVSQNPRHKITKRGQNVTFRCDPISEHNRLYWYRQTLGQGPEFLTYFQNEAQLEKSRLLSDRFSAERPKGSFSTLEIQRTEQGDSAMYLCASTPGTGGSYNEQFFGPGTRLTVL.